A single sample is the source of the 15 T cell receptor beta chains below, sequenced in a study of T cells in tuberculosis. Measured with immunoSEQ multiplex PCR; TCRdb has only the in-frame clones, and not every one. The data contain around 45,000 clones, 94% of them singletons. The sequencing input was PBMCs. The receptor source for this set is a donor aged 10-29 years with latent tuberculosis or without tuberculosis infection. Some clones in this sample may be carry-over from other donors' samples.

This clone was seen just once. The CDR3 loop is CASSQSSGTGTSNYGYTF. In DNA form, the CDR3 reads TGCGCCAGCAGTCAATCCTCCGGGACAGGTACTTCAAACTATGGCTACACCTTC. The genes are TRBV23-1 and TRBJ1-2; TRBD1 agrees at 8 bases. TRBV23-1 is sorted into the ORF group, with uncertain function. After removal of 0 bases from V and 2 bases from J, the junction contained 11 bases not matched to a gene. CDR3 length: 18 residues.

V usage is TRBV27 and J usage is TRBJ2-1; possibly TRBD1 for D (5 bases). This CDR3 has 18 amino acids. Trimming cost V 6 bases and J 5 bases, with 26 bases left between them. Germline V CDR1 and CDR2: MNHEY, SMNVEV (reference sequence). CDR3 DNA: TGTGCCAGCAGGCTTGCAGGGTTTAAAACTCCAGGACACAATGAGCAGTTCTTC. Protein product: CASRLAGFKTPGHNEQFF.

The V call is TRBV18, the J call TRBJ2-1; TRBD2 is a possible D gene (6 bases). The CDR3 sequence is 17 residues long. Looked up from germline, CDR1 is KGHSH and CDR2 is LQKENI. V was trimmed by 0 bases and J by 0 bases, leaving 12 bases between them. In nucleotides, the CDR3 is TGTGCCAGCTCACCACCGGGAATGGGGGGCTCCTACAATGAGCAGTTCTTC. This translates into CASSPPGMGGSYNEQFF.

The chain combines TRBV29-1 with TRBJ1-1; no clear D. The CDR3 is 11 amino acids. Germline V gives CDR1 SQVTM, CDR2 ANQGSEA. V was shortened by 7 bases and J by 6 bases, with 12 bases between the two germline ends. CDR3 sequence: CSGSLRSEAFF. The CDR3 DNA follows: TGCAGCGGATCGTTGAGGTCTGAAGCTTTCTTT.

The rearrangement links TRBV2 to TRBJ2-1; TRBD2 matches 12 bases. The CDR3 is 13 residues long. V lost 6 bases and J lost 7; bases outside the gene matches: 1. Germline V CDR1 and CDR2: SNHLY, FYNNEI. CDR3 region: CASRLAGGNEQFF. The CDR3 DNA reads as TGTGCCAGCAGGCTAGCGGGGGGGAATGAGCAGTTCTTC.

This chain joins TRBV7-2 and TRBJ2-3; 7 bases agree with TRBD2. The V gene's germline CDR1 is SGHTA and CDR2 FQGNSA. V trimming: 0 bases; J trimming: 4 bases; junction bases outside the gene matches: 13. The CDR3 is 18 residues long. This CDR3 reads CASSLAVGGSSTPDTQYF. CDR3 sequence (DNA): TGTGCCAGCAGCTTAGCTGTCGGCGGGAGCAGTACGCCAGATACGCAGTATTTT.

This clone was detected only a few times. This rearrangement joins TRBV4-3 to TRBJ2-7, with D possibly TRBD1 on 5 matching bases. Germline V CDR1 and CDR2: LGHNA, YSLEER. V lost 4 bases to trimming and J lost 0 bases, with 10 bases between them. This CDR3 has 14 amino acids. DNA of the CDR3: TGCGCCAGCAGCCGTGAACAGGTCTCCTACGAGCAGTACTTC. Protein: CASSREQVSYEQYF.

This sequence joins TRBV10-1 and TRBJ1-4; 8 nucleotides agree with TRBD1. In germline, CDR1 is WNHNN, CDR2 SYGVQD (reference sequence). The CDR3 length is 14 residues. The ends lost 4 bases at V and 7 bases at J; junction bases unmatched: 5. In DNA form, the CDR3 reads TGCGCCAGCAGTGCCGGGACAGGTCCTGAAAAACTGTTTTTT. Encoded protein: CASSAGTGPEKLFF.

This sequence joins TRBV6-5 and TRBJ1-3; D not resolved. The V end lost 0 bases, the J end lost 2 bases, and 8 bases lay between the germline ends. The CDR3 is 15 amino acids. Germline V gene data show CDR1 as MNHEY and CDR2 as SVGAGI. CDR3 loop: CASSYSRAAGNTIYF. The CDR3 nucleotides read TGTGCCAGCAGTTACTCGAGGGCCGCTGGAAACACCATATATTTT.

The rearrangement links TRBV30 to TRBJ1-2, with D maybe TRBD1 (5 bases). CDR3 length: 15 residues. V dropped 0 bases and J dropped 3 bases, with 14 bases sitting between them. Germline CDR1 reads GTSNPN; CDR2 reads SVGIG (reference sequence). DNA for the CDR3: TGTGCCTGGAGTGTACGGGGACGGGGGGACTATGGCTACACCTTC. Translation: CAWSVRGRGDYGYTF.

The rearrangement joins TRBV9 to TRBJ2-3; perhaps TRBD1 as D (5 bases). This CDR3 is 15 amino acids long. Trimming stripped 0 bases from V and 4 bases from J, with 12 bases between. CDR1 is SGDLS and CDR2 is YYNGEE in the germline V gene. CDR3 DNA: TGTGCCAGCAGCGTAGCGCAGGGCTTGGCAGATACGCAGTATTTT. Amino acid sequence: CASSVAQGLADTQYF.

The chain couples TRBV19 to TRBJ2-7, with D maybe TRBD1 (5 bases). The CDR3 has 16 amino acids. V was pared by 5 bases and J by 0 bases, with 17 bases between. Germline CDR1 reads LNHDA; CDR2 reads SQIVND (reference sequence). This chain's CDR3 is CASSARRQLSSYEQYF. In DNA form, the CDR3 reads TGTGCCAGTAGTGCGAGACGACAGTTAAGCTCCTACGAGCAGTACTTC.

The chain employs TRBV7-9 and TRBJ2-3, with 7 positions matching TRBD2. This CDR3 region has 15 residues. The V gene's germline CDR1 is SEHNR and CDR2 FQNEAQ (reference sequence). V was clipped by 5 bases and J by 5 bases; unmatched bases: 10. The CDR3 spells CASSLDYWEGDTQYF. For the CDR3, the DNA is TGTGCCAGCAGCCTAGATTATTGGGAGGGAGATACGCAGTATTTT.

The V gene is TRBV29-1, the J gene TRBJ2-1; tentatively, D is TRBD2 (5 bases). CDR3 length: 15 residues. With 5 bases removed from V and 0 bases from J, the gap between germline ends came to 14 bases. Germline values: CDR1 SQVTM, CDR2 ANQGSEA. CDR3: CSVTIALSSYNEQFF. The CDR3 DNA reads TGCAGCGTTACCATAGCGCTCAGCTCCTACAATGAGCAGTTCTTC.

This chain links TRBV6-4 with TRBJ2-1; D remains unclear. Germline lookup yields CDR1 MRHNA and CDR2 SNTAGT. The CDR3 has 19 residues. Trimming removed 5 bases at V and 6 bases at J, with 29 bases between. This CDR3 is CASSHTAYTLKTSSNEQFF. The DNA of the CDR3 is TGTGCCAGCAGTCATACTGCTTATACGTTGAAGACTTCGAGCAATGAGCAGTTCTTC.